This TCR beta chain was sequenced in a study of T cell repertoires in cytomegalovirus infection. Background on the study: Well-studied HLA-B-restricted CMV epitopes were used in the study alongside recently identified HLA-C-restricted ones. Through public TCR beta signatures, both CMV infection and matching HLA type were indicated. Study-level results: HLA-C-restricted CMV-specific TCR beta clonotypes were dominant in the ex vivo response. Of the TCR beta families, the public ones yielded a cumulative frequency that identified carriers of CMV plus the relevant HLA.

TCRdb itself ran the reads through MiXCR, one entry per CDR3 protein. The table has 250,000 to 400,000 distinct CDR3 sequences, around 25% seen once. The ends were cut back, 0 bases at V and 4 bases at J, with 10 bases in the middle. Looked up from germline, CDR1 is MNHEY and CDR2 is SVGAGI. This CDR3 comprises 14 residues. There are a few counts of this clonotype. Its antigen is currently unknown. Here the sequenced sample was cultured PBMCs, taken from culture after CMV antigen stimulation. The chain joins TRBV6-5 to TRBJ2-7, with a weak D call TRBD1 (5 bases). The TCR comes from a human donor in good health (CMV status not recorded). Some clones in this sample may be carry-over from other donors' samples. The CDR3 is CASSYSGRVYEQYF. The CDR3 DNA sequence: TGTGCCAGCAGTTACTCGGGCAGGGTATACGAGCAGTACTTC.